This paragraph covers one TCR beta chain sequence. The CDR3 spans 17 residues. Germline V lookup: CDR1 MDHEN, CDR2 SYDVKM. V lost 3 bases to trimming and J lost 0 bases; unmatched junction nucleotides: 7. This sample stems from a study of blood T cell repertoires in COVID-19. About the research overall: Acute and convalescent COVID-19 samples came from the United States, Italy and Spain. Sources were T cells, B-cell-depleted T cells, or PBMCs; the material itself was cDNA or gDNA.

Original handling: Amplifying reference gene primers gave estimates of nucleated cell counts. Profiled with immunoSEQ multiplex PCR; TCRdb holds only in-frame clones, not every one. V, J and clone size were drawn from that table, and D and trimming were deduced from the DNA. Of some 280,000 clones in the sample, about 82% were seen once. V gene TRBV28 combines with J gene TRBJ2-7; TRBD2 matches at 11 bases. This clonotype originated in a woman between 50 and 59 years old with active or convalescent COVID-19. The material sequenced was peripheral blood. CDR3 amino acids: CASSFPLAGVGSYEQYF. DNA of the CDR3: TGTGCCAGCAGTTTCCCACTAGCGGGAGTCGGCTCCTACGAGCAGTACTTC.